These 14 T cell receptor beta chains were sequenced from one sample in a study of blood T cells in healthy people across ages. A J-beta primer mix and a sample-barcoded 5' primer were used in a second PCR of roughly 6 to 12 cycles. MiXCR, applied by TCRdb to the 5' RACE reads, yields one record per CDR3 protein. Of 1.5 million or so distinct CDR3 sequences detected, 40% to 45% appear once; the ten largest clones hold over 3.5%. The specimen was blood. Receptor source: a young woman in good health.

This clonotype was observed a few times. The junction departs from germline at one end; a sequencing error may be responsible. The J gene is TRBJ2-5, the V gene TRBV7-7, with 8 nucleotides matching TRBD2. The CDR3 is made up of 14 amino acids. The germline CDR1 and CDR2 sequences are SSHAT and FNYEAQ (reference sequence). The CDR3, as DNA: TGTGCTAGCAGTTTGAGCGGGGGAAAAGAGACCCAGTACTTC. The encoded protein is CASSLSGGKETQYF.

This chain connects TRBV6-5 to TRBJ1-1; 9 positions agree with TRBD1. The trim removed 1 base at V and 0 bases at J, leaving 3 bases unmatched. The CDR3 totals 16 residues. The germline V gene has CDR1 MNHEY and CDR2 SVGAGI. The CDR3 loop reads CASSYLGTGMNTEAFF. As DNA, the CDR3 is TGTGCCAGCAGTTACTTAGGGACAGGGATGAACACTGAAGCTTTCTTT.

This sequence joins TRBV29-1 and TRBJ2-3, with D possibly being TRBD1 (6 bases). There are 11 residues in the CDR3. Germline V gene sequence: CDR1 SQVTM, CDR2 ANQGSEA. The CDR3 is CVPRQGDTQYF. Written as DNA, the CDR3 is TGCGTCCCGCGGCAGGGGGATACGCAGTATTTT.

This sequence joins TRBV6-7 and TRBJ2-3; D not resolved. TRBV6-7 is annotated as an ORF whose role is uncertain. The length of the CDR3 is 15 residues. The V gene lost 7 bases and the J gene lost 2 bases, with 16 bases spanning the gap. Here the CDR3 reads CASNPTQENTDTQYF. Written as DNA, the CDR3 is TGTGCCAGCAACCCAACCCAAGAAAACACAGATACGCAGTATTTT.

The rearrangement uses TRBV11-2 and TRBJ2-1; 11 bases map to TRBD2. V gave up 4 bases and J gave up 4 bases; unmatched junction bases: 12. CDR3 size: 18 residues. Germline V gene lookup returns CDR1 SGHAT and CDR2 FQNNGV. This CDR3 reads CASSYPTSGGTDYNEQFF. In nucleotides, the CDR3 is TGTGCCAGCAGCTACCCAACTAGCGGGGGAACAGATTACAATGAGCAGTTCTTC.

This clonotype was seen a handful of times. This chain links TRBV12-3 or TRBV12-4 with TRBJ2-5; D gene unclear. Near its end, the DNA agrees better with TRBJ2-7, so the J call may be wrong. CDR3 length equals 13 residues. The CDR3 protein is CASTRHPRDEQYF. The CDR3 nucleotides are TGTGCCAGCACCCGGCACCCTCGGGACGAGCAGTACTTC.

V gene TRBV20-1 combines with J gene TRBJ1-2; no clear D gene. This CDR3 is 11 amino acids long. V shed 1 base and J shed 8 bases, with 8 bases lying between them. Germline-derived CDR1 and CDR2 are DFQATT and SNEGSKA (reference sequence). The CDR3 is CSARANWGYTF. CDR3 bases: TGCAGTGCTAGAGCGAACTGGGGCTACACCTTC.

This sequence joins TRBV7-2 and TRBJ2-1; the D is unclear. The V end lost 0 bases, the J end lost 6 bases, and 12 bases lay between the germline ends. CDR3 length equals 15 residues. Germline V CDR1 and CDR2: SGHTA, FQGNSA. CDR3 DNA: TGTGCCAGCAGCTTAGCGGACCCCTCACCCAATGAGCAGTTCTTC. This translates into CASSLADPSPNEQFF.

This clonotype was detected a few times. The chain uses TRBV3-1 and TRBJ1-2, with 9 bases matching TRBD1. CDR3 length: 12 residues. V gave up 0 bases and J gave up 12 bases; unmatched junction bases: 2. Germline V lookup: CDR1 LGHDT, CDR2 YNNKEL (reference sequence). CDR3 region: CASSQDGDRDTF. In nucleotides, the CDR3 is TGTGCCAGCAGCCAAGACGGGGACAGGGACACCTTC.

J is TRBJ2-5 and V is TRBV2, with D unclear. This CDR3 region has 13 residues. The V gene lost 8 bases and the J gene lost 6 bases, with 16 bases spanning the gap. Germline CDR1 reads SNHLY; CDR2 reads FYNNEI. CDR3 protein: CASVRPEWKTQYF. CDR3 DNA: TGTGCCAGCGTGCGGCCGGAGTGGAAGACCCAGTACTTC.

This clonotype was picked up many times. The CDR3 here is CASSYGGPYNEQFF. The DNA for the CDR3 is TGTGCCAGCAGTTACGGTGGCCCCTACAATGAGCAGTTCTTC. This chain connects TRBV6-5 to TRBJ2-1; D not certain. This CDR3 comprises 14 residues. The V gene's germline CDR1 is MNHEY and CDR2 SVGAGI. Trimming shortened V by 2 bases and J by 2 bases, and 7 bases separated the two germline ends.

Comment on this clonotype: A much larger clone is a single base away; this may be a read error. The rearrangement uses TRBV7-2 and TRBJ2-7; 7 nucleotides match TRBD2. The junction had 17 bases not matched to a gene; V was cut back by 1 base and J by 5 bases. The germline V gene has CDR1 SGHTA and CDR2 FQGNSA. This CDR3 has 18 residues. The CDR3 here is CASSLGLGSGDSPHEQYF. The CDR3 DNA reads TGTGCCAGCAGCTTAGGGCTGGGGAGCGGGGATTCCCCCCACGAGCAGTACTTC.

This clonotype came up a few times. The chain recombines TRBV4-1 with TRBJ1-1; D is unresolved. Between the trimmed V and J ends, which lost 6 bases and 1 base, there was a span of 18 bases. The CDR3 spans 16 residues. The germline gives CDR1 MGHRA, CDR2 YSYEKL. CDR3 sequence reads: CASSPNAAVKNTEAFF. The DNA of the CDR3 is TGCGCCAGCAGTCCTAATGCGGCGGTAAAGAACACTGAAGCTTTCTTT.

This chain joins TRBV4-2 and TRBJ2-1; 10 bases line up with TRBD2. Trimming cost V 1 base and J 4 bases; bases outside gene matches: 7. The germline V gene has CDR1 LGHNA and CDR2 YNFKEQ. CDR3 length: 17 amino acids. The CDR3 here is CASSQAPTSGIYNEQFF. The DNA for the CDR3 is TGTGCCAGCAGCCAAGCGCCAACTAGCGGGATTTACAATGAGCAGTTCTTC.